The 18 T cell receptor beta chains listed next were all sequenced from one sample in a study of cytomegalovirus exposure and HLA in healthy donors. Primers for the PCR totalled 60 Vbeta and 13 Jbeta. Sequencing was performed with immunoSEQ multiplex PCR; in TCRdb, only in-frame clones are kept and a portion is missing. The sample has under 80,000 clones, about four fifths seen once. The sequenced material came from PBMCs. Source of these receptors: a man aged 50 to 59 in good health and CMV-seropositive.

The chain joins TRBV10-3 to TRBJ2-7; D is possibly TRBD1 (6 bases). Germline CDR1 reads ENHRY; CDR2 reads SYGVKD. The CDR3 is 13 amino acids. Trimming took off 6 bases at V and 2 bases at J, with 11 bases between the two ends. The DNA for the CDR3 is TGTGCCATCAGCCCAGGGGTAGCCTACGAGCAGTACTTC. This encodes CAISPGVAYEQYF.

The chain employs TRBV29-1 and TRBJ2-7; D is unresolved. This CDR3 comprises 18 residues. CDR1 is SQVTM and CDR2 is ANQGSEA in the germline V gene. Trimming took 1 base from V and 1 from J, leaving 23 bases between them. This chain's CDR3 is CSVEARRWADTLSYEQYF. In DNA, the CDR3 is TGCAGCGTTGAAGCGCGCCGCTGGGCTGACACTTTGTCCTACGAGCAGTACTTC.

The rearrangement links TRBV9 to TRBJ2-7; 8 bases map to TRBD1. The CDR3 is 16 residues long. Looked up from germline, CDR1 is SGDLS and CDR2 is YYNGEE. Trimming removed 0 bases from V and 3 bases from J; junction bases left unmatched: 8. The CDR3 is CASSVAYGTGLYEQYF. CDR3 in DNA: TGTGCCAGCAGCGTAGCGTACGGGACAGGTCTCTACGAGCAGTACTTC.

The chain couples TRBV10-3 to TRBJ2-2; 7 bases agree with TRBD1. This CDR3 is built from 14 residues. Germline lookup yields CDR1 ENHRY and CDR2 SYGVKD. V gave up 6 bases and J gave up 3 bases; unmatched junction bases: 4. The CDR3 protein is CAIREDRDTGELFF. The CDR3 DNA sequence: TGTGCCATCAGGGAAGACAGGGACACCGGGGAGCTGTTTTTT.

The CDR3 reads CASSISPGVSKRANEKLFF. The CDR3 DNA reads TGTGCCAGTAGTATAAGTCCAGGGGTCTCGAAACGGGCTAATGAAAAACTGTTTTTT. The V call is TRBV19, the J call TRBJ1-4; weak D call: TRBD1 (6 bases). CDR3 length: 19 amino acids. From germline, CDR1 is LNHDA and CDR2 SQIVND (reference sequence). Trimming stripped 2 bases from V and 3 bases from J, with 22 bases between. Drawing the rest from reference TRBV19 and TRBJ1-4, the complete variable domain is DGGITQSPKYLFRKEGQNVTLSCEQNLNHDAMYWYRQDPGQGLRLIYYSQIVNDFQKGDIAEGYSVSREKKESFPLTVTSAQKNPTAFYLCASSISPGVSKRANEKLFFGSGTQLSVL.

This clone was seen a single time. The chain recombines TRBV7-2 with TRBJ1-2; TRBD1 agrees at 8 bases. The CDR3 covers 16 residues. Germline CDR1 and CDR2: SGHTA and FQGNSA. V was clipped by 1 base and J by 7 bases; unmatched bases: 11. The DNA for the CDR3 is TGTGCCAGCAGCTTAGGAGGGCAGGGGGCGCAGGCTGGCTACACCTTC. Protein: CASSLGGQGAQAGYTF.

The chain combines TRBV15 with TRBJ2-5, with D hard to call. V lost 0 bases and J lost 3, with 11 bases in between. Germline V lookup: CDR1 LNHNV, CDR2 YYDKDF (reference sequence). The CDR3 is made up of 15 amino acids. DNA for the CDR3: TGTGCCACCAGCAGAGATCTACAGTTCGAAGAGACCCAGTACTTC. Encoded protein: CATSRDLQFEETQYF.

Here the CDR3 DNA reads TGTGCCAGCTCCACACGGACAGGGTTGACAGATACGCAGTATTTT. Its protein product is CASSTRTGLTDTQYF. The chain joins TRBV18 to TRBJ2-3; 8 nucleotides align to TRBD1. The CDR3 totals 15 residues. The germline V gene has CDR1 KGHSH and CDR2 LQKENI. V shed 6 bases and J 3 bases; nucleotides not matched to a gene: 8. Full variable domain (remainder filled in from reference TRBV18 and TRBJ2-3): NAGVMQNPRHLVRRRGQEARLRCSPMKGHSHVYWYRQLPEEGLKFMVYLQKENIIDESGMPKERFSAEFPKEGPSILRIQQVVRGDSAAYFCASSTRTGLTDTQYFGPGTRLTVL.

The chain has TRBV7-6 and TRBJ2-5; D ambiguous. With the DNA end fitting TRBJ2-7 better, the J assignment may be wrong. This CDR3 comprises 13 residues. Germline loops: CDR1 SGHVS, CDR2 FNYEAQ. CDR3 DNA: TGTGCCAGCAGCTTACGTCGCGGTTACGAGCAGTACTTC. Translating it yields CASSLRRGYEQYF.

J is TRBJ2-1 and V is TRBV7-3, with D maybe TRBD2 (5 bases). CDR3 length equals 15 residues. Germline CDR1 is SGHTA and CDR2 is FQGTGA. Trimming took off 5 bases at V and 2 bases at J, with 13 bases between the two ends. The CDR3 loop reads CASSPPGSPYNEQFF. The CDR3 nucleotides read TGTGCCAGCAGCCCCCCGGGGTCCCCCTACAATGAGCAGTTCTTC.

This clone was seen only once. This chain connects TRBV7-9 to TRBJ2-3, with 9 bases matching TRBD1. Looked up from germline, CDR1 is SEHNR and CDR2 is FQNEAQ (reference sequence). Germline trimming cut 5 bases from V and 4 bases from J; bases unmatched to any gene: 7. This CDR3 is 15 amino acids long. CDR3 amino acids: CASSKGTGWADTQYF. The CDR3 coding sequence is TGTGCCAGCAGCAAGGGGACAGGGTGGGCAGATACGCAGTATTTT.

This chain links TRBV10-2 with TRBJ2-5, with D perhaps matching TRBD1 (5 bases). The V end lost 6 bases, the J end lost 3 bases, and 17 bases lay between the germline ends. The CDR3 spans 15 residues. Germline V gene data show CDR1 as WSHSY and CDR2 as SAAADI. CDR3 sequence: CASRLGHSQEETQYF. In nucleotides, the CDR3 is TGCGCCAGCAGACTCGGACACTCTCAAGAAGAGACCCAGTACTTC.

The V call is TRBV5-4, the J call TRBJ2-3; D remains ambiguous. The CDR3 length is 15 residues. The V gene's germline CDR1 is SGHNT and CDR2 YYREEE (reference sequence). The ends were cut back, 0 bases at V and 6 bases at J, with 14 bases in the middle. The CDR3 here is CASSLGRTVLDTQYF. The CDR3 nucleotides are TGTGCCAGCAGCTTGGGGAGAACTGTTCTTGATACGCAGTATTTT.

V gene TRBV6-5 combines with J gene TRBJ2-7; D is possibly TRBD1 (5 bases). Trimming took 8 bases from V and 2 from J, leaving 10 bases between them. The V gene's germline CDR1 is MNHEY and CDR2 SVGAGI. The length of the CDR3 is 12 residues. Written as DNA, the CDR3 is TGTGCCAGCCAAGGACACCCCTACGAGCAGTACTTC. Residues: CASQGHPYEQYF.

The V gene is TRBV4-1, the J gene TRBJ2-7; TRBD1 is a possible D gene (6 bases). Germline V lookup: CDR1 MGHRA, CDR2 YSYEKL. Between the trimmed V and J ends, which lost 4 bases and 2 bases, there was a span of 21 bases. This CDR3 has 17 amino acids. CDR3 in amino acids: CASSRANFEQGTYEQYF. The CDR3, as DNA: TGCGCCAGCAGCCGGGCGAACTTTGAACAGGGAACCTACGAGCAGTACTTC.

The rearrangement joins TRBV2 to TRBJ2-2; no firm D call. The germline V gene has CDR1 SNHLY and CDR2 FYNNEI. There are 14 residues in the CDR3. Trimming took 7 bases from V and 1 from J, leaving 10 bases between them. DNA for the CDR3: TGTGCCAGCACCAAGATCGGGAACACCGGGGAGCTGTTTTTT. Translation gives CASTKIGNTGELFF. Combining the CDR3 with reference TRBV2 and TRBJ2-2 gives the whole variable domain EPEVTQTPSHQVTQMGQEVILRCVPISNHLYFYWYRQILGQKVEFLVSFYNNEISEKSEIFDDQFSVERPDGSNFTLKIRSTKLEDSAMYFCASTKIGNTGELFFGEGSRLTVL.

Only one count was recorded for this clone. The rearrangement joins TRBV2 to TRBJ1-1, with 9 positions matching TRBD1. With 8 bases clipped from V and 7 bases from J, the junction kept 17 bases outside the gene matches. Germline V gene sequence: CDR1 SNHLY, CDR2 FYNNEI. The CDR3 is 16 residues long. The CDR3 region has the DNA TGTGCCAGCGGATGGTCAACAGGGGGCGAGAGGGATGAAGCTTTCTTT. Its translation: CASGWSTGGERDEAFF.

The J gene is TRBJ2-3, the V gene TRBV11-2, with 10 nucleotides matching TRBD2. Germline loops: CDR1 SGHAT, CDR2 FQNNGV. The J segment lost 5 bases and the V segment lost 5 bases, leaving 7 bases of the junction unmatched. The CDR3 extends over 15 amino acids. Here the CDR3 DNA reads TGTGCCAGCAGCACTAGCGGGAAGAAACAAGATACGCAGTATTTT. Protein product: CASSTSGKKQDTQYF.